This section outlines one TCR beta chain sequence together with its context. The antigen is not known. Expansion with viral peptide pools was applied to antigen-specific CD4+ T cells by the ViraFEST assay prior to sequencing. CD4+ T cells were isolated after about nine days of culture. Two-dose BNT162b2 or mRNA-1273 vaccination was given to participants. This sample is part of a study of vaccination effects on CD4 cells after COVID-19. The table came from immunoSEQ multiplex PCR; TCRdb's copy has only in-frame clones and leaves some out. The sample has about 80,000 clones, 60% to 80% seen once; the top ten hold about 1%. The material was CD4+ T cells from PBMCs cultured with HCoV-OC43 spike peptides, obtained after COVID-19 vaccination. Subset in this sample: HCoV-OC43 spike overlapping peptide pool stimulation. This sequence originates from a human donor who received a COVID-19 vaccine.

CDR3 sequence (DNA): TGTGCCAGCGCAAAGGACGGCTATGGCTACACCTTC. Translating gives CASAKDGYGYTF. This sequence joins TRBV6-5 and TRBJ1-2, with unresolved D. Germline CDR1 MNHEY, CDR2 SVGAGI. The CDR3 runs 12 residues. Trimming stripped 8 bases from V and 4 bases from J, with 11 bases between.